The rows below give T cell receptor beta chains drawn from one sample of a study of shared clonotypes between healthy human individuals. The protocol was immunoSEQ multiplex PCR, while the TCRdb copy is restricted to in-frame clones and leaves out a portion. The table includes fewer than 1 million clones, approximately 96% detected once. The sequencing input was naive CD8+ T cells sorted from blood. The receptors shown here come from a man aged 25-45 years in good health. CDR3s include the opening cysteine and the closing phenylalanine or tryptophan. The order of the fields is J gene, V gene, CDR3 protein.

J: TRBJ2-7
V: TRBV15
CDR3: CATSRTGARSYEQYF

J: TRBJ2-7
V: TRBV29-1
CDR3: CSVEAGQVGLAYEQYF

J: TRBJ2-7
V: TRBV27
CDR3: CASSPDSYYEQYF

J: TRBJ2-2
V: TRBV29-1
CDR3: CSAVKGITGELFF

J: TRBJ2-1
V: TRBV4-3
CDR3: CASSQGTTSGDHNEQFF

J: TRBJ2-7
V: TRBV6-5
CDR3: CASSYAGQGEQYF

J: TRBJ2-1
V: TRBV21-1
CDR3: CASSKSGLVSNEQFF

J: TRBJ1-1
V: TRBV27
CDR3: CASRGGPEAFF

J: TRBJ2-1
V: TRBV14
CDR3: CASSQESTSYNEQFF

J: TRBJ1-5
V: TRBV28
CDR3: CASSPRNQPQHF

J: TRBJ1-4
V: TRBV13
CDR3: CASSEFMGEKLFF

J: TRBJ2-3
V: TRBV9
CDR3: CASSALVADTQYF

J: TRBJ2-7
V: TRBV28
CDR3: CASSLPGGGNSYEQYF

J: TRBJ2-5
V: TRBV27
CDR3: CASSTKTSGIRETQYF

J: TRBJ1-2
V: TRBV7-9
CDR3: CASSDTQGFYGYTF

J: TRBJ1-2
V: TRBV27
CDR3: CASSRPGTANPSGYTF

J: TRBJ1-1
V: TRBV29-1
CDR3: CSVGALGNTEAFF

J: TRBJ1-2
V: TRBV7-9
CDR3: CASSRTGQVTNYGYTF

J: TRBJ2-2
V: TRBV27
CDR3: CASSSGQGTGELFF

J: TRBJ2-3
V: TRBV6-1
CDR3: CASSGLRTDTQYF

J: TRBJ2-1
V: TRBV7-9
CDR3: CASSKGLAGYNEQFF

J: TRBJ2-3
V: TRBV5-4
CDR3: CASSLDVDPDTQYF

J: TRBJ2-7
V: TRBV4-1
CDR3: CASSQADVHEQYF

J: TRBJ2-7
V: TRBV7-8
CDR3: CASSQRNLAGIYEQYF

J: TRBJ2-7
V: TRBV27
CDR3: CASSYKGPYEQYF

J: TRBJ1-4
V: TRBV9
CDR3: CASSAGGPEKLFF

J: TRBJ1-1
V: TRBV20-1
CDR3: CSARVSGEAFF

J: TRBJ2-1
V: TRBV27
CDR3: CASSSGTENYNEQFF

J: TRBJ2-7
V: TRBV7-8
CDR3: CASSNRRSSYEQYF

J: TRBJ2-1
V: TRBV7-9
CDR3: CASSPPGAEQFF

J: TRBJ2-1
V: TRBV5-1
CDR3: CASSSQTSSYNEQFF

J: TRBJ2-7
V: TRBV13
CDR3: CASSFLAASYEQYF

J: TRBJ2-3
V: TRBV7-9
CDR3: CASEIGAQYF

J: TRBJ2-7
V: TRBV11-3
CDR3: CASSLAPGYEQYF

J: TRBJ1-5
V: TRBV28
CDR3: CASSLRGQGINQPQHF

J: TRBJ1-2
V: TRBV7-9
CDR3: CASSSRGPIDYGYTF

J: TRBJ1-1
V: TRBV29-1
CDR3: CSVGTVRNTEAFF

J: TRBJ2-7
V: TRBV4-1
CDR3: CASGLSIGSYEQYF

J: TRBJ1-4
V: TRBV7-9
CDR3: CASSSTLQGSVIWSKLFF

J: TRBJ1-1
V: TRBV28
CDR3: CASSLYGNEAFF

J: TRBJ2-1
V: TRBV4-1
CDR3: CASSQDRTSGSEGQFF

J: TRBJ2-7
V: TRBV6-1
CDR3: CASSERRGGRLDEQYF

J: TRBJ2-2
V: TRBV10-2
CDR3: CASTGTGGIGELFF

J: TRBJ1-1
V: TRBV14
CDR3: CASSQLGFPNTEAFF

J: TRBJ2-3
V: TRBV7-6
CDR3: CASSLSAGGDTQYF

J: TRBJ2-5
V: TRBV7-8
CDR3: CASSLGQFQETQYF

J: TRBJ2-5
V: TRBV7-9
CDR3: CASSRRQGYQETQYF

J: TRBJ2-1
V: TRBV10-1
CDR3: CASSSQGGNEQFF

J: TRBJ2-7
V: TRBV29-1
CDR3: CSAGTAYEQYF

J: TRBJ2-7
V: TRBV6-1
CDR3: CASSEGGRTGEQYF

J: TRBJ2-2
V: TRBV7-9
CDR3: CASSLMEGSGELFF

J: TRBJ2-2
V: TRBV27
CDR3: CASSFLGTSGAGELFF

J: TRBJ1-5
V: TRBV6-6
CDR3: CASSYPDRGDQPQHF

J: TRBJ2-1
V: TRBV5-4
CDR3: CASSYGTSYNEQFF

J: TRBJ2-7
V: TRBV27
CDR3: CASSPVDKTYEQYF

J: TRBJ2-1
V: TRBV13
CDR3: CASSTQPGLAGNNEQFF

J: TRBJ2-5
V: TRBV27
CDR3: CASSIGQGIETQYF